This record concerns one TCR beta chain sequence. The data belong to a study of T cell repertoires in cytomegalovirus infection. TCRdb passed the reads through MiXCR, listing each CDR3 protein once. The table has hundreds of thousands of distinct CDR3 sequences, roughly a quarter seen once; the top ten hold 8%. Trimming cost V 5 bases and J 5 bases, with 22 bases left between them. The CDR3 totals 17 residues. This receptor was taken from a human donor in good health (CMV status not recorded). Some clones in this sample may be carry-over from other donors' samples. The sample taken for sequencing was CD8+ T cells from PBMCs. This chain joins TRBV12-3 or TRBV12-4 and TRBJ2-1; D remains ambiguous. CDR3 sequence reads: CASSPTSSTLLHNEQFF. CDR3 coding DNA: TGTGCCAGCAGTCCCACGAGTTCGACGCTCCTCCACAATGAGCAGTTCTTC.